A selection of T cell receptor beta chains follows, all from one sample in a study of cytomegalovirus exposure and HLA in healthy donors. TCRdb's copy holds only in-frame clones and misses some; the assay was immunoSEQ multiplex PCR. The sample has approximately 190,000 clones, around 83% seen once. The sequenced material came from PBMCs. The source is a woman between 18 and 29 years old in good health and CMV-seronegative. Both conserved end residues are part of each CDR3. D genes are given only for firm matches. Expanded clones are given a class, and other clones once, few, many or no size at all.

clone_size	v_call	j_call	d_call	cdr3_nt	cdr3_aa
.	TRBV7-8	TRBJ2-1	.	TGTGCCAGCAGCCTTAGCGGCACCTCCTACAATGAGCAGTTCTTC	CASSLSGTSYNEQFF
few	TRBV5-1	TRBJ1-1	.	TGCGCCAGCAGCCCCTCCGGAGACACTGAAGCTTTCTTT	CASSPSGDTEAFF
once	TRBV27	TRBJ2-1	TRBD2	TGTGCCAGCAGTTTATATGGACTAGCGGGAACGAATGAGCAGTTCTTC	CASSLYGLAGTNEQFF
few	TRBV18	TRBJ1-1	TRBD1	TGTGCCAGCTACCCACAGGGGGCTTACACTGAAGCTTTCTTT	CASYPQGAYTEAFF
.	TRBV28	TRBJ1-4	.	TGTGCCAGCAGTTTCTCCGGGGGGACTAATGAAAAACTGTTTTTT	CASSFSGGTNEKLFF
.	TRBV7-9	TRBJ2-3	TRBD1	TGTGCCAGCAGCTCAACAGGGGGCGAGCCTGATACGCAGTATTTT	CASSSTGGEPDTQYF
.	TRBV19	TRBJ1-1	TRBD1	TGTGCCAGTAGCCTACAGGGGGAGGGGACTGAAGCTTTCTTT	CASSLQGEGTEAFF
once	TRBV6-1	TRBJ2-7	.	TGTGCCAGCAGTCCGGACTCTCCTAGCGAGCAGTACTTC	CASSPDSPSEQYF
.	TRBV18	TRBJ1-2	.	TGTGCCAGCTCGCCAGCCCCCCAGGCGGGGGATGGCTACACCTTC	CASSPAPQAGDGYTF
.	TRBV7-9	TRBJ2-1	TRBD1	TGTGCCAGCAGCTTAGGAACCGGGACAGCTTACAATGAGCAGTTCTTC	CASSLGTGTAYNEQFF
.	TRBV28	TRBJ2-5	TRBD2	TGTGCCAGCAGTTTATCGAAGCTAGCGGGAGGGTACCAAGAGACCCAGTACTTC	CASSLSKLAGGYQETQYF
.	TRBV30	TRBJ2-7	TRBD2	TGTGCCTCGAGCGAGCTAGCGGAACGGGGCGAGCAGTACTTC	CASSELAERGEQYF